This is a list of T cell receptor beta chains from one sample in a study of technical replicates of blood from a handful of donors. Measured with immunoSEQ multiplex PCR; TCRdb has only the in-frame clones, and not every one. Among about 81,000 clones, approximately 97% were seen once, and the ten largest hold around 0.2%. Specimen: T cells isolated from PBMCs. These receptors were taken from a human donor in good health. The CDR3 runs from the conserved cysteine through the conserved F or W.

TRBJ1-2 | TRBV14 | CASSQWGEGYTF
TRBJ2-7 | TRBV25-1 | CASSEYDKEQYF
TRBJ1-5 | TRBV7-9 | CASSLGIGEQPQHF
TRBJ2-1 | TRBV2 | CASTPRGEQFF
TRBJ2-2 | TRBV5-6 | CASSPPGTSSYGELFF
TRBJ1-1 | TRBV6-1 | CASSGQEDTEAFF
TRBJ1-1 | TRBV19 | CASSQRPVFTQVPNTEAFF
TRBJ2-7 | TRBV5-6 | CASSLVPSGRDEQYF
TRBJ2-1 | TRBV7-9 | CASSSWSGSHDNEQFF
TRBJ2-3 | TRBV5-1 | CASSERGLTDTQYF
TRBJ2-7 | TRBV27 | CASSLGGYEQYF
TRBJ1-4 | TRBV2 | CASRLGQATTNEKLFF
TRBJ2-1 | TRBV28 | CASTPRGRDKSLNEQFF
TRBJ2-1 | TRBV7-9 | CASSLLAGGDNEQFF
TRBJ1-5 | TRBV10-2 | CASSESRGGIQPQHF
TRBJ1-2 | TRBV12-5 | CASGLHRGVAGYTF
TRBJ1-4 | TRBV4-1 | CASSRERNEKLFF
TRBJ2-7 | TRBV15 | CATSRGDRNSYEQYF
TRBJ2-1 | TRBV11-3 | CASSPGRTSGSSNEQFF
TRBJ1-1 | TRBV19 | CASSIAGGVMNTEAFF
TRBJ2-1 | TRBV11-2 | CASSLMGGSQHNEQFF
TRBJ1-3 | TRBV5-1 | CASSYDRHSGNTIYF
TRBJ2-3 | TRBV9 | CASSVLGGGTDTQYF
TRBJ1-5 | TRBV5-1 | CASSPLGGNQPQHF
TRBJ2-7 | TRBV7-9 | CASSLAQDTSYEQYF
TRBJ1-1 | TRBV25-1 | CASSEGSRNTEAFF
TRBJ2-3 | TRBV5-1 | CASSLRSNPDTQYF
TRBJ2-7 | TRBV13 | CASSLDADLTRVGDYEQYF
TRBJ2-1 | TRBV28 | CASSPAPDRYNEQFF
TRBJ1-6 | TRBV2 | CASSVDRGRSPLHF
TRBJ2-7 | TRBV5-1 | CASSSGQGASGRAGWTYEQYF
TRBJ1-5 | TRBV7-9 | CASSLGTGPDQPQHF
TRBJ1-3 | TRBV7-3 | CASSLGQRSGNTIYF
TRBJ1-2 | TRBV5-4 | CASTPRGEDYGYTF
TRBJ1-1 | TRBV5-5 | CASSLGTLTEAFF
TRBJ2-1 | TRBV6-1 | CASSPGGSPYNEQFF
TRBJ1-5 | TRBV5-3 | CASHRGSQPQHF
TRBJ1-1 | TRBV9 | CASSTTADTEAFF
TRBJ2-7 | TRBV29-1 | CSVKMDGGFYEQYF
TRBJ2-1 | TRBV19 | CASSDATGPYNEQFF
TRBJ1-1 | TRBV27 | CASSETGEGHTEAFF
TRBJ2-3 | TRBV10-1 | CASSQGADTQYF
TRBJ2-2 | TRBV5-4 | CASSLGLRVDTGELFF
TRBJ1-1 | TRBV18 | CASLNNEGNTEAFF
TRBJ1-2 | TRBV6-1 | CASSESQGIGYTF
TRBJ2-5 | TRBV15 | CATSRGARTGNGETQYF
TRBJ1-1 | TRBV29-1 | CSARYLGGRVSGEEGTEAFF
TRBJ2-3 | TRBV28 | CASSLGASGRLDTQYF
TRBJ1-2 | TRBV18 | CASSAYRVMYGYTF
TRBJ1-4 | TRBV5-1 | CASSLDTGGGEKLFF